Sequencing of this TCR beta chain was carried out in a study of blood T cells in healthy people across ages. Study-wide results and caveats: Naive T cell percentage showed a strong correlation with TCR beta diversity.

Per sample, extraction of total RNA gave at least 6 micrograms in every case. For the second PCR, which ran for about 6 to 11 cycles, a sample-barcoded 5' primer and a J-beta primer mix were used. TCRdb re-analysed the 5' RACE reads in MiXCR, keeping a single row per CDR3 protein. The sample includes some 800,000 distinct CDR3 sequences, roughly 25% of them seen just once. A word on this clonotype: The target antigen is unknown.

This same sample was also part of a study on T cells of mothers and their children. Per that study: Related mother and child pairs showed slightly greater overlap (not significant) than unrelated pairs did.

The sequenced sample consisted of blood. This TCR derives from a boy between 10 and 17 years old in good health.

CDR3 in DNA: TGCAGTGCTAGGTCTAGCGGGAGATGGGAGCAGTACTTC. Protein: CSARSSGRWEQYF. The chain uses TRBV20-1 and TRBJ2-7; 10 bases map to TRBD2. Germline CDR1 and CDR2: DFQATT and SNEGSKA (reference sequence). This CDR3 comprises 13 residues. The ends lost 3 bases at V and 7 bases at J; junction bases unmatched: 6.